What follows are 9 T cell receptor beta chains derived from one specimen sequenced in a study of post-analysis software for immune sequencing data. The TCR beta cDNA libraries contained unique molecular identifiers. TCRdb passed the PCR reads through MiXCR, listing each CDR3 protein once. The sample records 430,000 or so distinct CDR3 sequences, approximately 37% being singletons. These receptors are not linked to any known antigen. Study outcomes and limitations: Controls had lower frequencies than patients of 4 or 5 TRBV segments, which included TRBV5-6, TRBV5-1 and TRBV20-1.

Sequencing was carried out using blood. These receptor sequences come from a girl aged 2 to 10 with multiple sclerosis.

This clonotype turned up a few times. The gene calls are TRBV20-1 and TRBJ2-5; 9 bases align to TRBD2. The CDR3 sequence is 14 residues long. Germline lookup yields CDR1 DFQATT and CDR2 SNEGSKA (reference sequence). Unmatched junction bases numbered 4, after V lost 0 bases and J lost 5 bases. Here the CDR3 reads CSAREAGGLETQYF. As DNA, the CDR3 is TGCAGTGCTAGAGAGGCGGGGGGGCTTGAGACCCAGTACTTC.

In regard to this clonotype: Because the CDR3 is missing its conserved closing phenylalanine or tryptophan, this is likely a read error. The chain combines TRBV7-6 with TRBJ2-5; D not resolved. The CDR3 totals 12 residues. V was clipped by 5 bases and J by 4 bases, with 8 bases between them. Germline V gene sequence: CDR1 SGHVS, CDR2 FNYEAQ. CDR3 sequence reads: CASSQNPETQYC. In DNA, the CDR3 is TGTGCCAGCAGCCAAAACCCAGAGACCCAGTACTGC.

CDR3 in amino acids: CASSYPLAGGPDEQFF. CDR3 DNA: TGTGCCAGCAGTTATCCCCTAGCGGGGGGGCCCGATGAGCAGTTCTTC. V usage is TRBV6-6 and J usage is TRBJ2-1; 12 bases match TRBD2. The CDR3 consists of 16 residues. J lost 8 bases, V lost 3 bases, and 8 bases had no gene match. In germline, CDR1 is MNHNY, CDR2 SVGAGI (reference sequence).

The chain links TRBV29-1 to TRBJ2-7; 11 bases are a match to TRBD1. Germline CDR1 reads SQVTM; CDR2 reads ANQGSEA. Trimming removed 2 bases from V and 5 bases from J; junction bases left unmatched: 11. CDR3 length equals 16 residues. The CDR3 nucleotides are TGCAGCGTTGAAATGGCCCGCTTGGGACAGGGGGACGAGCAGTACTTC. This encodes CSVEMARLGQGDEQYF.

This clonotype turned up a few times. The chain is built from TRBV9 and TRBJ2-3; no clear D. Germline lookup yields CDR1 SGDLS and CDR2 YYNGEE. V shed 0 bases and J shed 4 bases, with 9 bases lying between them. The CDR3 is made up of 14 amino acids. CDR3 protein: CASSVVGNSDTQYF. CDR3 bases: TGTGCCAGCAGCGTAGTGGGCAACTCAGATACGCAGTATTTT. Full variable domain (rest looked up from reference TRBV9 and TRBJ2-3): DSGVTQTPKHLITATGQRVTLRCSPRSGDLSVYWYQQSLDQGLQFLIQYYNGEERAKGNILERFSAQQFPDLHSELNLSSLELGDSALYFCASSVVGNSDTQYFGPGTRLTVL.

This sequence joins TRBV7-2 and TRBJ2-6, with D tentatively TRBD2 (5 bases). The CDR3 runs to 17 residues. Germline V CDR1 and CDR2: SGHTA, FQGNSA. The V gene lost 5 bases and the J gene lost 0 bases, with 14 bases spanning the gap. This chain's CDR3 is CASSAFGVHSGANVLTF. In DNA form, the CDR3 reads TGTGCCAGCAGCGCCTTCGGGGTACACTCTGGGGCCAACGTCCTGACTTTC.

The chain joins TRBV4-1 to TRBJ2-3; TRBD2 aligns across 9 bases. CDR3 size: 16 residues. With 0 bases clipped from V and 6 bases from J, the junction kept 7 bases outside the gene matches. The germline CDR1 and CDR2 sequences are MGHRA and YSYEKL. The CDR3 DNA sequence: TGCGCCAGCAGCCAAGAACGAGCGGGGGGAGGGGATACGCAGTATTTT. The encoded protein is CASSQERAGGGDTQYF.

The rearrangement joins TRBV12-3 or TRBV12-4 to TRBJ2-1; 9 bases agree with TRBD1. The CDR3 covers 15 residues. J gave up 2 bases and V 6 bases, and 5 bases lay outside the gene matches. CDR3 loop: CASSPRDRAYNEQFF. The CDR3 nucleotides are TGTGCCAGCAGCCCCCGGGACAGGGCCTACAATGAGCAGTTCTTC.

The rearrangement links TRBV24-1 to TRBJ2-7; 7 bases line up with TRBD1. The V gene end was trimmed by 4 bases and the J gene end by 9 bases; junction bases not matched to a gene: 14. The CDR3 runs to 15 residues. CDR1 KGHDR and CDR2 SFDVKD come from the germline V gene. CDR3 DNA sequence: TGTGCCACCAGTGACGAAACCGGGACAGTAGGTGGGCAGTACTTC. This sequence encodes CATSDETGTVGGQYF.